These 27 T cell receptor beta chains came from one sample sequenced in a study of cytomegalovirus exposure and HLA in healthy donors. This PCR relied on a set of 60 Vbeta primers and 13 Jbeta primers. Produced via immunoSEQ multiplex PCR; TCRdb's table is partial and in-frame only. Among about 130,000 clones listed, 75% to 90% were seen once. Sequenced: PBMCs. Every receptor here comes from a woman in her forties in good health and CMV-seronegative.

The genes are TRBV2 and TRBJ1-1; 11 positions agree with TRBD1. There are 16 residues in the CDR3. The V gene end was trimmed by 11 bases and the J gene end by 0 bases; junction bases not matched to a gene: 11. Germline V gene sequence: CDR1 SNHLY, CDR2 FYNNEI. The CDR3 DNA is TGTGCCCGGGACAGGGGGATATCCCATATGAACACTGAAGCTTTCTTT. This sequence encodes CARDRGISHMNTEAFF. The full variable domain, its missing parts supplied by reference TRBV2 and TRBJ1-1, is EPEVTQTPSHQVTQMGQEVILRCVPISNHLYFYWYRQILGQKVEFLVSFYNNEISEKSEIFDDQFSVERPDGSNFTLKIRSTKLEDSAMYFCARDRGISHMNTEAFFGQGTRLTVV.

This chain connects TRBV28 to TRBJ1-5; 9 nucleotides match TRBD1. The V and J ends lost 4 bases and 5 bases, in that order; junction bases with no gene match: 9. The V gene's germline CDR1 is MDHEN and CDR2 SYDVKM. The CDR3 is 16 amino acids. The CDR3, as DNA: TGTGCCAGCAGTTCGATCCTGACAGGGGGGGATCAGCCCCAGCATTTT. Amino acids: CASSSILTGGDQPQHF.

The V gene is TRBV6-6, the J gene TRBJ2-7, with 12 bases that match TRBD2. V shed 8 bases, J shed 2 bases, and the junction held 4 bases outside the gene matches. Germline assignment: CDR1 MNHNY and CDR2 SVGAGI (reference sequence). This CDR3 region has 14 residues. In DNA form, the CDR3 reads TGTGCCAGCGGTCTAGCGGGAGGGACCTACGAGCAGTACTTC. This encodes CASGLAGGTYEQYF.

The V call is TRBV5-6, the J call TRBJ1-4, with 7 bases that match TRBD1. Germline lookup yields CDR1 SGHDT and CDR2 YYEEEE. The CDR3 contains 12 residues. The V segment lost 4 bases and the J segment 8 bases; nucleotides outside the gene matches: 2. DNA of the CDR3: TGTGCCAGCAGCCTGGACAGGGAAAAACTGTTTTTT. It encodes CASSLDREKLFF.

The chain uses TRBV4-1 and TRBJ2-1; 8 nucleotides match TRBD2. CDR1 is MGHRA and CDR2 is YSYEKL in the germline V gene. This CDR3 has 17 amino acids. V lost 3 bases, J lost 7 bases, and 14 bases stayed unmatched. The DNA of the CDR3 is TGCGCCAGCAGCCAGGGGGTAGCCGGGGGGGTTCAAAATGAGCAGTTCTTC. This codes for CASSQGVAGGVQNEQFF.

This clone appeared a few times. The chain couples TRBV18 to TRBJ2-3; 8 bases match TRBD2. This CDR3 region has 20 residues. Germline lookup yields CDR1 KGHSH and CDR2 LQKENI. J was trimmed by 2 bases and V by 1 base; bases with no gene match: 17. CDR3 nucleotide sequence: TGTGCCAGCTCACCACTGGGCAGATCCAGACTAGCGCCAATCACAGATACGCAGTATTTT. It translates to CASSPLGRSRLAPITDTQYF.

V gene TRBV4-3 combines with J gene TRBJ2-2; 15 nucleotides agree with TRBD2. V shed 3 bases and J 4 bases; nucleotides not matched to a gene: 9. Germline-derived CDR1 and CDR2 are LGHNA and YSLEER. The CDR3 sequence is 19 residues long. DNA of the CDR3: TGCGCCAGCAGCCACGAGCGAGGACTAGCGGGGGGGCGCACCGGGGAGCTGTTTTTT. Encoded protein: CASSHERGLAGGRTGELFF.

CDR3 residues: CASSLEGSTEAFF. The CDR3 DNA is TGTGCCAGCAGCTTAGAAGGGAGCACTGAAGCTTTCTTT. The chain links TRBV11-2 to TRBJ1-1, with D uncertain. CDR1 and CDR2 from the germline V gene are SGHAT and FQNNGV. V lost 0 bases and J lost 4, with 6 bases in between. The CDR3 length is 13 residues.

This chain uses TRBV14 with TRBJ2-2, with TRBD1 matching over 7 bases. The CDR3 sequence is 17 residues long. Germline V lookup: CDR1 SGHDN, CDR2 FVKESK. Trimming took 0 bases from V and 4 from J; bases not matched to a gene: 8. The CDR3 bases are TGTGCCAGCAGCCAAGATTTTAGGGCAGGGGGCACCGGGGAGCTGTTTTTT. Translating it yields CASSQDFRAGGTGELFF.

The CDR3 coding sequence is TGCGCCAGCAGGACTAGCGGGGGGGCTGGAGATACGCAGTATTTT. Residues: CASRTSGGAGDTQYF. The rearrangement joins TRBV5-1 to TRBJ2-3; 14 bases line up with TRBD2. Germline CDR1 and CDR2: SGHRS and YFSETQ. The CDR3 covers 15 residues. V was clipped by 5 bases and J by 5 bases; unmatched bases: 4. Filled out from reference TRBV5-1 and TRBJ2-3, the complete variable domain reads KAGVTQTPRYLIKTRGQQVTLSCSPISGHRSVSWYQQTPGQGLQFLFEYFSETQRNKGNFPGRFSGRQFSNSRSEMNVSTLELGDSALYLCASRTSGGAGDTQYFGPGTRLTVL.

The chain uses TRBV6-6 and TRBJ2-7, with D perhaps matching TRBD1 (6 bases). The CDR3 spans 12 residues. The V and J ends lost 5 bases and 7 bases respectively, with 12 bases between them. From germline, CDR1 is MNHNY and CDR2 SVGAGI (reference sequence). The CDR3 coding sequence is TGTGCCAGCAGTACCGACAGGACGGAGCAGTACTTC. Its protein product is CASSTDRTEQYF.

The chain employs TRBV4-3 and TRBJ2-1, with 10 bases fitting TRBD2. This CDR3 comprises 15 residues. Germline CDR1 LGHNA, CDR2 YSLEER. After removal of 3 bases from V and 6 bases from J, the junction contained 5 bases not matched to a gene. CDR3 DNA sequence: TGCGCCAGCAGCCACCAGCGGGGGGGCACCAATGAGCAGTTCTTC. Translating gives CASSHQRGGTNEQFF.

The CDR3 bases are TGTGCCAGAAGCTTCCGGGACAGGGGACCTTATAATTCACCCCTCCACTTT. Amino acid sequence: CARSFRDRGPYNSPLHF. V and J are TRBV5-3 and TRBJ1-6; 10 bases agree with TRBD1. TRBV5-3 is an open reading frame whose function is uncertain. This CDR3 is built from 17 residues. The V and J ends lost 2 bases and 4 bases, in that order; junction bases with no gene match: 6.

The DNA of the CDR3 is TGTGCCAGTAGTCTTGGCAGGAACACTGAAGCTTTCTTT. Translation: CASSLGRNTEAFF. This sequence joins TRBV19 and TRBJ1-1; D is undetermined. Germline V gene data show CDR1 as LNHDA and CDR2 as SQIVND (reference sequence). CDR3 size: 13 residues. V was cut by 5 bases and J by 1 base, with 8 bases left in between.

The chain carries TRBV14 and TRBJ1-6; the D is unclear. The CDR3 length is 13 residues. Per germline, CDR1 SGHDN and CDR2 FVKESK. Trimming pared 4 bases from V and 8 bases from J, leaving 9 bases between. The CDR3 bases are TGTGCCAGCAGCCCCCGGGATCATTCACCCCTCCACTTT. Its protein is CASSPRDHSPLHF.

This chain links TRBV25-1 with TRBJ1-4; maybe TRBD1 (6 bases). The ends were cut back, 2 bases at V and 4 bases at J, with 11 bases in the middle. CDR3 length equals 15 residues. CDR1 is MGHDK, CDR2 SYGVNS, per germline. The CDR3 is CASSEGGRNNEKLFF. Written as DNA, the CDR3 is TGTGCCAGCAGTGAAGGGGGCCGTAATAATGAAAAACTGTTTTTT.

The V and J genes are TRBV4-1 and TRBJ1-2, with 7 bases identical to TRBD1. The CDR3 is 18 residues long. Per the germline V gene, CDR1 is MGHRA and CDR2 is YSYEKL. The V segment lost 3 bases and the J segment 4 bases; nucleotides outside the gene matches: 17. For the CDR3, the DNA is TGCGCCAGCAGCCAGGCCAAGAATTATGCTGACAGGGCCTATGGCTACACCTTC. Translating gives CASSQAKNYADRAYGYTF.

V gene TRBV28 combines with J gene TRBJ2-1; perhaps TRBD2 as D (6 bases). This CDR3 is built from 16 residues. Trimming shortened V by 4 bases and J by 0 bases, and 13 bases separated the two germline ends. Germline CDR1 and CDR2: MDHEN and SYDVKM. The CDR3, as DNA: TGTGCCAGCAGTTACTCCTTAGCGGCCTCCTACAATGAGCAGTTCTTC. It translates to CASSYSLAASYNEQFF. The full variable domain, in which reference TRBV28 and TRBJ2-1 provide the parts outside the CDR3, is DVKVTQSSRYLVKRTGEKVFLECVQDMDHENMFWYRQDPGLGLRLIYFSYDVKMKEKGDIPEGYSVSREKKERFSLILESASTNQTSMYLCASSYSLAASYNEQFFGPGTRLTVL.

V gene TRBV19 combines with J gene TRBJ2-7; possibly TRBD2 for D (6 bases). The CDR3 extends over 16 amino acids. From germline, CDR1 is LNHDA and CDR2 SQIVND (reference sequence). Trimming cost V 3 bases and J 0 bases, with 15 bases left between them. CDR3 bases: TGTGCCAGTAGTATTTCAAGAGGGACTTTCTCCTACGAGCAGTACTTC. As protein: CASSISRGTFSYEQYF.

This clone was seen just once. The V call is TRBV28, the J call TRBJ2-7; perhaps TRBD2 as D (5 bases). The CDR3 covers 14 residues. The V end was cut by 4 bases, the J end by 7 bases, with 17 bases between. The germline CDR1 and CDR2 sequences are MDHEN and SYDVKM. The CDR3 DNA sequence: TGTGCCAGCAGTTCCCGCCCTTCCGAGCGGGAGCAGTACTTC. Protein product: CASSSRPSEREQYF.

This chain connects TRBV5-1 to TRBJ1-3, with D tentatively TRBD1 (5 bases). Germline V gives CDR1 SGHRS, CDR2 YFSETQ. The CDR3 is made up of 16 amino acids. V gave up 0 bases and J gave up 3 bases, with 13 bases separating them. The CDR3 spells CASSLEALGRGNTIYF. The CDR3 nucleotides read TGCGCCAGCAGCTTGGAGGCGTTGGGGCGTGGAAACACCATATATTTT.

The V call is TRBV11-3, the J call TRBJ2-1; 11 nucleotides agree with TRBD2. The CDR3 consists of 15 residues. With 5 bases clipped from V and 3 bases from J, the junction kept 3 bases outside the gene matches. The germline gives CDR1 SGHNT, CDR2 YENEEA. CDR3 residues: CASSLLAGDYNEQFF. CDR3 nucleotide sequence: TGTGCCAGCAGCCTACTAGCGGGGGACTACAATGAGCAGTTCTTC.

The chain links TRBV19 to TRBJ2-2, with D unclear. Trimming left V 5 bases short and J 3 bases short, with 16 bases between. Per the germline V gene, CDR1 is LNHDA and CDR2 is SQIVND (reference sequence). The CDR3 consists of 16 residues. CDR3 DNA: TGTGCCAGTAGTGCACCAACAATCGCCGACACCGGGGAGCTGTTTTTT. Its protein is CASSAPTIADTGELFF.

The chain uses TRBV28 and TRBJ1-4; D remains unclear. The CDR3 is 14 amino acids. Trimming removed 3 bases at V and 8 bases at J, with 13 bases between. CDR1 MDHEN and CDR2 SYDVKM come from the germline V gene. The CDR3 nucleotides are TGTGCCAGCAGTTTGTCAGCTCCAGGCGAAAAACTGTTTTTT. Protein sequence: CASSLSAPGEKLFF.

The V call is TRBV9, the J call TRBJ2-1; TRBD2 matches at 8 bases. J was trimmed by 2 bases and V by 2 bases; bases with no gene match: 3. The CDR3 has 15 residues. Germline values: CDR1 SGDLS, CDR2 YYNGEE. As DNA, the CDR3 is TGTGCCAGCAGCGTTGGCGGGGGGACCTACAATGAGCAGTTCTTC. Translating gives CASSVGGGTYNEQFF.

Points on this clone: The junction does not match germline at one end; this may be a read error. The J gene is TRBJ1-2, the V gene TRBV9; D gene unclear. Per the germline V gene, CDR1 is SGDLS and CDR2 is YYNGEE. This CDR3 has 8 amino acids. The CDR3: CASSPRDF. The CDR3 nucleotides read TGTGCCAGCAGTCCACGGGACTTC.

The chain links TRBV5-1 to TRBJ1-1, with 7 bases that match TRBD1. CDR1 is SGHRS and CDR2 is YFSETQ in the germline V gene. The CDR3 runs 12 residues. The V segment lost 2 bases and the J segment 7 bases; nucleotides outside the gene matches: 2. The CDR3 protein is CASSLRDSEAFF. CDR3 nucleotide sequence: TGCGCCAGCAGCTTACGGGACAGTGAAGCTTTCTTT.